One sample yielded the 18 T cell receptor beta chains listed below, sequenced in a study of response to subunit inactivated influenza vaccine. One entry per CDR3 protein, called by TCRdb with MiXCR from the RT-PCR reads. Among under 850,000 distinct CDR3 sequences listed, approximately 17% were seen once. This sample comprised PBMCs from blood, obtained roughly 5 days after vaccination. All receptors derive from a man between 45 and 60 years old who received an inactivated influenza vaccine.

The rearrangement links TRBV18 to TRBJ1-2; D is perhaps TRBD1 (5 bases). CDR3 length equals 15 residues. Trimming cost V 6 bases and J 5 bases, with 19 bases left between them. Germline V CDR1 and CDR2: KGHSH, LQKENI. The CDR3 DNA sequence: TGTGCCAGCTCTCCTCCTGGGACGGAGGATTATGGCTACACCTTC. It encodes CASSPPGTEDYGYTF.

This clonotype showed up just a few times. DNA for the CDR3: TGTGCCAGCAGTCATCCTATTAGCGGGGAGTCCTACAATGAGCAGTTCTTC. It yields the protein CASSHPISGESYNEQFF. The V and J genes are TRBV9 and TRBJ2-1; 8 nucleotides line up with TRBD2. J was trimmed by 1 base and V by 5 bases; bases with no gene match: 11. This CDR3 contains 17 residues. Germline lookup yields CDR1 SGDLS and CDR2 YYNGEE.

This chain connects TRBV19 to TRBJ2-1; 7 bases are shared with TRBD2. This CDR3 region has 15 residues. Germline assignment: CDR1 LNHDA and CDR2 SQIVND (reference sequence). V dropped 7 bases and J dropped 0; count of bases not matched to a gene: 6. CDR3 in DNA: TGTGCCAGTACCCCGACTAGCTTCTCCTACAATGAGCAGTTCTTC. Its translation is CASTPTSFSYNEQFF.

This clonotype has just a few counts. The chain employs TRBV5-5 and TRBJ1-5, with TRBD1 matching 7 bases. Germline V gene lookup returns CDR1 SGHKS and CDR2 YYEKEE (reference sequence). CDR3 length: 15 residues. Trimming at V came to 4 bases and at J to 2 bases, leaving 6 bases not matched to a gene. CDR3 nucleotide sequence: TGTGCCAGCAGCCGCGACAGGGTTCGCAATCAGCCCCAGCATTTT. Protein product: CASSRDRVRNQPQHF.

The gene calls are TRBV6-1 and TRBJ1-6, with 8 bases that match TRBD1. Germline trimming cut 6 bases from V and 8 bases from J; bases unmatched to any gene: 6. CDR3 length: 14 amino acids. CDR1 is MNHNS and CDR2 is SASEGT in the germline V gene. The CDR3 DNA follows: TGTGCCAGCAGCTCGACAGGGGAGTATTCACCCCTCCACTTT. It is translated as CASSSTGEYSPLHF.

This clonotype was counted only a few times. This chain joins TRBV4-2 and TRBJ2-1, with 9 bases that match TRBD2. CDR1 and CDR2 from the germline V gene are LGHNA and YNFKEQ. Trimming removed 1 base from V and 0 bases from J; junction bases left unmatched: 10. The CDR3 runs to 19 residues. CDR3 region: CASSQVWASGIVSYNEQFF. CDR3 in DNA: TGTGCCAGCAGCCAAGTCTGGGCTAGCGGGATCGTCTCCTACAATGAGCAGTTCTTC.

The chain uses TRBV6-1 and TRBJ2-3; D possibly corresponds to TRBD1 (5 bases). Trimming left V 8 bases short and J 0 bases short, with 15 bases between. The CDR3 consists of 15 residues. Per the germline V gene, CDR1 is MNHNS and CDR2 is SASEGT. CDR3 sequence: CASLRAESSTDTQYF. For the CDR3, the DNA is TGTGCCAGCCTCAGGGCGGAGTCCAGCACAGATACGCAGTATTTT.

J is TRBJ2-1 and V is TRBV6-2 or TRBV6-3, with a possible D match to TRBD2 (5 bases). The CDR3 is 13 residues long. CDR1 is MNHEY, CDR2 SVGEGT, per germline. V lost 2 bases to trimming and J lost 6 bases, with 8 bases between them. The CDR3, as DNA: TGTGCCAGCAGTTACCAGCGGCCCAATGAGCAGTTCTTC. Its protein is CASSYQRPNEQFF.

This clonotype appeared many times. V and J are TRBV7-6 and TRBJ2-3; D perhaps matches TRBD2 (7 bases). The germline gives CDR1 SGHVS, CDR2 FNYEAQ. V dropped 1 base and J dropped 4 bases, with 15 bases sitting between them. The CDR3 is made up of 16 amino acids. This CDR3 reads CASSLGRQGRADTQYF. CDR3 sequence (DNA): TGTGCCAGCAGCTTAGGCCGGCAGGGGAGGGCAGATACGCAGTATTTT.

This clonotype was counted between two and nine times. The CDR3 loop is CASRQGTKNIQYF. The DNA for the CDR3 is TGTGCCAGCAGACAGGGTACCAAAAACATTCAGTACTTC. The rearrangement uses TRBV28 and TRBJ2-4; tentative D call: TRBD1 (6 bases). This CDR3 region has 13 residues. Trimming removed 6 bases at V and 2 bases at J, with 8 bases between. Germline V gene lookup returns CDR1 MDHEN and CDR2 SYDVKM. The variable domain in full, completed from reference TRBV28 and TRBJ2-4, reads DVKVTQSSRYLVKRTGEKVFLECVQDMDHENMFWYRQDPGLGLRLIYFSYDVKMKEKGDIPEGYSVSREKKERFSLILESASTNQTSMYLCASRQGTKNIQYFGAGTRLSVL.

This rearrangement joins TRBV6-5 to TRBJ2-2; perhaps TRBD1 as D (6 bases). V was clipped by 0 bases and J by 2 bases, with 10 bases between them. The CDR3 runs to 16 residues. CDR1 and CDR2 from the germline V gene are MNHEY and SVGAGI. The CDR3 is CASSYSGAVNTGELFF. The CDR3, as DNA: TGTGCCAGCAGTTACTCGGGGGCAGTTAACACCGGGGAGCTGTTTTTT.

This clonotype was seen repeatedly, ten times or more. V and J are TRBV29-1 and TRBJ2-1, with a tentative D call TRBD2 (5 bases). Germline V lookup: CDR1 SQVTM, CDR2 ANQGSEA. This CDR3 has 13 amino acids. Between the trimmed V and J ends, which lost 0 bases and 14 bases, there was a span of 17 bases. This CDR3 reads CSVEDLTLAPEFF. The CDR3 region has the DNA TGCAGCGTTGAAGATCTTACCCTAGCCCCCGAGTTCTTC.

This chain connects TRBV12-5 to TRBJ1-1; possibly TRBD1 for D (5 bases). This CDR3 is built from 14 residues. V was shortened by 1 base and J by 4 bases, with 10 bases between the two germline ends. CDR1 and CDR2 from the germline V gene are LGHNT and FRNRAP. CDR3 nucleotide sequence: TGTGCTAGTGGTTTGGGGGGCTTAGGCACTGAAGCTTTCTTT. Its protein product is CASGLGGLGTEAFF.

The table lists this clonotype with a few counts. This rearrangement joins TRBV12-3 or TRBV12-4 to TRBJ1-2, with D possibly matching TRBD1 (6 bases). The CDR3 contains 15 residues. Trimming left V 3 bases short and J 5 bases short, with 16 bases between. DNA of the CDR3: TGTGCCAGCAGTTTCAAACGGGGGGCAGGGTATGGCTACACCTTC. It is translated as CASSFKRGAGYGYTF.

This clonotype occurred a few times. J is TRBJ2-5 and V is TRBV29-1, with D possibly matching TRBD2 (5 bases). CDR1 is SQVTM and CDR2 is ANQGSEA in the germline V gene. V was cut by 7 bases and J by 2 bases, with 14 bases left in between. The CDR3 is 13 amino acids. Here the CDR3 reads CSGASPGQETQYF. The CDR3 region has the DNA TGCAGCGGGGCTAGCCCCGGTCAAGAGACCCAGTACTTC.

This clonotype showed up many times. The J gene is TRBJ2-3, the V gene TRBV12-3 or TRBV12-4; 12 nucleotides align to TRBD2. V shed 6 bases, J shed 4 bases, and the junction held 5 bases outside the gene matches. The CDR3 has 15 amino acids. The DNA for the CDR3 is TGTGCCAGCAGAAGGACTAGCGGGGTTGCAGATACGCAGTATTTT. Protein: CASRRTSGVADTQYF.

V is TRBV5-1 and J is TRBJ1-4; D remains ambiguous. Trimming took off 1 base at V and 4 bases at J, with 11 bases between the two ends. The CDR3 loop spans 15 amino acids. CDR1 and CDR2 from the germline V gene are SGHRS and YFSETQ. The CDR3 is CASSLMTSGNEKLFF. The CDR3 DNA reads as TGCGCCAGCAGCTTGATGACCTCTGGTAATGAAAAACTGTTTTTT. Based on the CDR3 plus reference TRBV5-1 and TRBJ1-4, the full variable domain is KAGVTQTPRYLIKTRGQQVTLSCSPISGHRSVSWYQQTPGQGLQFLFEYFSETQRNKGNFPGRFSGRQFSNSRSEMNVSTLELGDSALYLCASSLMTSGNEKLFFGSGTQLSVL.

This clonotype was counted between two and nine times. This chain connects TRBV4-2 to TRBJ2-3; D is undetermined. V lost 1 base and J 2 bases, leaving 4 bases between the germline ends. Germline V CDR1 and CDR2: LGHNA, YNFKEQ. This CDR3 has 13 amino acids. CDR3 amino acids: CASSQGITDTQYF. The CDR3 bases are TGTGCCAGCAGCCAAGGGATCACAGATACGCAGTATTTT.